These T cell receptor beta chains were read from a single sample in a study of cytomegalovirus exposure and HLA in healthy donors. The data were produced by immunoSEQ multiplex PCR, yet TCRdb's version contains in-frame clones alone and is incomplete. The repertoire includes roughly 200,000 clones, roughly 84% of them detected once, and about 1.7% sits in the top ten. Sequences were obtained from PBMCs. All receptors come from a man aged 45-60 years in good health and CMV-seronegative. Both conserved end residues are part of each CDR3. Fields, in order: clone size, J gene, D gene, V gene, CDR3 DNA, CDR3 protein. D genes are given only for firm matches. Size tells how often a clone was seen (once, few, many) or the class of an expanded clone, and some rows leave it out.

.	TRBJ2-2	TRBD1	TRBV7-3	TGTGCCAGCAGCCAGGGGGCGGCCGGGGAGCTGTTTTTT	CASSQGAAGELFF
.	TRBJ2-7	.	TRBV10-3	TGTGCCATCAGTGTCTATGGCGGGAATAACTACGAGCAGTACTTC	CAISVYGGNNYEQYF
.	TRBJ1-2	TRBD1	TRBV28	TGTGCCAGCAGCCCGGGACAGGGGCGTCGCTACACCTTC	CASSPGQGRRYTF
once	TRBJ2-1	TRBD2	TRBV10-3	TGTGCCATCAGACGAGCGGGAGGGGCTTACAATGAGCAGTTCTTC	CAIRRAGGAYNEQFF
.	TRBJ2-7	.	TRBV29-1	TGCAGCGTGTCCGGGTTTGTTAGCTCGGGCGAGCAGTACTTC	CSVSGFVSSGEQYF
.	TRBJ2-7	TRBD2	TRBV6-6	TGTGCCACCCGGGGAGCGGGAGGCACCTACGAGCAGTACTTC	CATRGAGGTYEQYF
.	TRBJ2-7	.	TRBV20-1	TGCAGTGCCGCCCGCTCCTACGAGCAGTACTTC	CSAARSYEQYF
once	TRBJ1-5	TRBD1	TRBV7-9	TGTGCCAGCAGCTTAGGCGGACAGGTTCTGCCCCAGCATTTT	CASSLGGQVLPQHF
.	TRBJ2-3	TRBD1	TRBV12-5	TGTGCTAGTGGTTTGGGGACAGGGTTCACAGATACGCAGTATTTT	CASGLGTGFTDTQYF
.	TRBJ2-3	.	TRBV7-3	TGTGCCAGCAGCTCCCAAGGGACTTCTAGCACAGATACGCAGTATTTT	CASSSQGTSSTDTQYF